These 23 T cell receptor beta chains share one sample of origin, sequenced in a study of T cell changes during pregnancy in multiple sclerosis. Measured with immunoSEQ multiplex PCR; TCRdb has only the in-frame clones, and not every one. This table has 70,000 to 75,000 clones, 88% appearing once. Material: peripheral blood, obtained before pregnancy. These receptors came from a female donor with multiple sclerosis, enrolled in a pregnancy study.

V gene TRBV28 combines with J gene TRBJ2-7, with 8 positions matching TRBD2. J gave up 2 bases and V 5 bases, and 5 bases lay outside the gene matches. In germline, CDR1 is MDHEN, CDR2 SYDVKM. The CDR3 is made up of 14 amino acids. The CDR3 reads CASSDSGTPYEQYF. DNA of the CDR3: TGTGCCAGCAGTGATAGCGGGACACCCTACGAGCAGTACTTC.

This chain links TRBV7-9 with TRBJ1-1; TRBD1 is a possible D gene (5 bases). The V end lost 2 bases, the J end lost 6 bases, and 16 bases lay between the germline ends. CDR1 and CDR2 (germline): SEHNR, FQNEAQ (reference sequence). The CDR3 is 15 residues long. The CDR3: CASSLYSQGRSEAFF. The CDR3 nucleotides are TGTGCCAGCAGCTTATACAGTCAGGGTCGCTCTGAAGCTTTCTTT. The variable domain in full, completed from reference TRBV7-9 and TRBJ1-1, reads DTGVSQNPRHKITKRGQNVTFRCDPISEHNRLYWYRQTLGQGPEFLTYFQNEAQLEKSRLLSDRFSAERPKGSFSTLEIQRTEQGDSAMYLCASSLYSQGRSEAFFGQGTRLTVV.

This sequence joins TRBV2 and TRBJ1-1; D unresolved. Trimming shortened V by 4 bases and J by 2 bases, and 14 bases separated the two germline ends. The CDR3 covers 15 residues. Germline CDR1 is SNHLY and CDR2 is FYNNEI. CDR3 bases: TGTGCCAGCAGTGTGTCGGCAAACTACAACACTGAAGCTTTCTTT. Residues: CASSVSANYNTEAFF.

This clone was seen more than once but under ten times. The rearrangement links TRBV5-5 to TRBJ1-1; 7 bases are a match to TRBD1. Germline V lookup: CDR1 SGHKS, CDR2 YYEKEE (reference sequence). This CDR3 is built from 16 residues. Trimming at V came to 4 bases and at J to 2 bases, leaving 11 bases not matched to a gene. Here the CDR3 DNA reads TGTGCCAGCAGCCCAGCTTTTTTAGGGGGCAACACTGAAGCTTTCTTT. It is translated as CASSPAFLGGNTEAFF.

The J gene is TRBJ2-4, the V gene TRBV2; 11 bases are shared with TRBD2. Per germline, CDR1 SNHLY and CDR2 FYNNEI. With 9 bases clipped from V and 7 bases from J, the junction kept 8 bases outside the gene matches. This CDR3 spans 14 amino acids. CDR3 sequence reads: CASISGRARNIQYF. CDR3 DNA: TGTGCCAGTATTAGCGGGAGGGCGAGGAACATTCAGTACTTC.

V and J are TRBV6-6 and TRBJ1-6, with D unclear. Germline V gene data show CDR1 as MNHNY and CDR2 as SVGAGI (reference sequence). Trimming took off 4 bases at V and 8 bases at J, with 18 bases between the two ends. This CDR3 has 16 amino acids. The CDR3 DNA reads TGTGCCAGCAGTTTTACTTTCGAGGGTTCGGATTCACCCCTCCACTTT. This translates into CASSFTFEGSDSPLHF.

CDR3 region: CASSHPEGAGNTIYF. The CDR3 bases are TGTGCCAGCAGCCACCCCGAGGGCGCCGGAAACACCATATATTTT. The chain has TRBV4-2 and TRBJ1-3; D is unresolved. There are 15 residues in the CDR3. V was shortened by 3 bases and J by 4 bases, with 13 bases between the two germline ends. Germline V gives CDR1 LGHNA, CDR2 YNFKEQ.

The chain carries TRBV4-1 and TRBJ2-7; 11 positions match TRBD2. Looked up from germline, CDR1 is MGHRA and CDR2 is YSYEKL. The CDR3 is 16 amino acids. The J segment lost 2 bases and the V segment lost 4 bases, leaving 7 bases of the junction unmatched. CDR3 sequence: CASSPGLAGGTYEQYF. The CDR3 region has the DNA TGCGCCAGCAGCCCGGGGCTAGCGGGAGGTACCTACGAGCAGTACTTC.

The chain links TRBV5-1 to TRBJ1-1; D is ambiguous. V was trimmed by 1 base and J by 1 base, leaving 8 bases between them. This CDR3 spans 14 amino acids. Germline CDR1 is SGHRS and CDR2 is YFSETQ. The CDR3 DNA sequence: TGCGCCAGCAGCTTGTCAGGCAGGAACACTGAAGCTTTCTTT. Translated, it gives CASSLSGRNTEAFF.

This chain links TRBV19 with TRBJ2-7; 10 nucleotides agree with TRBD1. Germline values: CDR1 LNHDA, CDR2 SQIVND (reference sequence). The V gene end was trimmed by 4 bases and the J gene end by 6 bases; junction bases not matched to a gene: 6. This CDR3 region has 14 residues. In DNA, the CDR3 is TGTGCCAGTAGTAGCCGGGACAGGGGTTTCGAGCAGTACTTC. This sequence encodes CASSSRDRGFEQYF.

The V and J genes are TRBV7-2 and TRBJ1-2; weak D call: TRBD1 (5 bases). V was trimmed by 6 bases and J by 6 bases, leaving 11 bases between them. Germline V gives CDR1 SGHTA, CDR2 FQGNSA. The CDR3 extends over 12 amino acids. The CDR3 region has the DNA TGTGCCAGCAGGTTGGACATCCATGGCTACACCTTC. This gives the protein CASRLDIHGYTF.

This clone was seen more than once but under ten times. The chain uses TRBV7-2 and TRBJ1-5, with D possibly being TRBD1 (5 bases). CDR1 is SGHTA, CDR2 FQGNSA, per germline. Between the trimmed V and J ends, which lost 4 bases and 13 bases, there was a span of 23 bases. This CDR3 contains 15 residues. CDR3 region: CASSSSGTLRSHQHF. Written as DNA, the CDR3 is TGTGCCAGCAGCTCTTCCGGGACTCTAAGGTCCCATCAGCATTTT.

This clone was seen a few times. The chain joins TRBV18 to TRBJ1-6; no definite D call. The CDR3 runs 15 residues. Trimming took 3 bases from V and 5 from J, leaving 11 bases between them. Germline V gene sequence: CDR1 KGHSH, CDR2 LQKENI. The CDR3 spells CASSPGGLNNSPLHF. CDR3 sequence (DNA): TGTGCCAGCTCACCGGGAGGCCTCAATAATTCACCCCTCCACTTT.

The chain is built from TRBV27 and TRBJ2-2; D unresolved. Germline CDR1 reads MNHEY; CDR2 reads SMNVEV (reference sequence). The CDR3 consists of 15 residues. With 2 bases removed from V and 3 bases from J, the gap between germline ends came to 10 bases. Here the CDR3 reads CASSLLTPYTGELFF. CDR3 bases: TGTGCCAGCAGTTTACTCACACCTTACACCGGGGAGCTGTTTTTT.

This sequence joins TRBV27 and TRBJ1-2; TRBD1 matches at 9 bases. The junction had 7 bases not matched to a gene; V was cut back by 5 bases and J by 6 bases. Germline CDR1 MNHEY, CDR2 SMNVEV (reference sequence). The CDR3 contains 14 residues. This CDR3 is CASSIRGQGDGYTF. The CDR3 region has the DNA TGTGCCAGCAGTATACGGGGACAGGGTGATGGCTACACCTTC.

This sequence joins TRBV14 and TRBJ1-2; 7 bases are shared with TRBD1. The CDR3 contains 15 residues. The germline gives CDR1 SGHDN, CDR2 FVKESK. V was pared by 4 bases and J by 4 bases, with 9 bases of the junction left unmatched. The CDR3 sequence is CASSLGTAPSYGYTF. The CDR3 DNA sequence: TGTGCCAGCAGCCTGGGGACAGCGCCTAGCTATGGCTACACCTTC.

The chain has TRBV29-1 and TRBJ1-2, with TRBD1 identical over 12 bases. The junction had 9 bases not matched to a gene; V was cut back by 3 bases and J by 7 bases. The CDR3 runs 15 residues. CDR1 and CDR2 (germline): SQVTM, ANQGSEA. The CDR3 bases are TGCAGCGTTGAGGCAGGGACAGGGGGCCTAGGTGGCTACACCTTC. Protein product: CSVEAGTGGLGGYTF.

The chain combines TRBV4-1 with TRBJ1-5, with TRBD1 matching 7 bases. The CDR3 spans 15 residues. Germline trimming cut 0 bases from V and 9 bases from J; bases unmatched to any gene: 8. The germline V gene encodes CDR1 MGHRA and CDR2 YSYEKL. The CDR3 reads CASSQEWQGVMPQHF. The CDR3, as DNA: TGCGCCAGCAGCCAAGAGTGGCAGGGGGTAATGCCCCAGCATTTT.

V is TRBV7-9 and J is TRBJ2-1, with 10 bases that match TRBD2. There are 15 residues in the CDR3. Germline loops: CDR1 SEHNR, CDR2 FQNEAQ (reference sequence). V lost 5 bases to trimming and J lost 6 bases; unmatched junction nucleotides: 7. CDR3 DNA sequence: TGTGCCAGCAGCCGAGGGACTAGCGAGGGCAATGAGCAGTTCTTC. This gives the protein CASSRGTSEGNEQFF.

The CDR3 DNA reads TGTGCCAGCAGTCGGGACAAAGGTCCCACTGAAGCTTTCTTT. Translated: CASSRDKGPTEAFF. The chain is built from TRBV9 and TRBJ1-1, with D possibly TRBD1 on 6 matching bases. From germline, CDR1 is SGDLS and CDR2 YYNGEE. V was trimmed by 5 bases and J by 4 bases, leaving 15 bases between them. The CDR3 has 14 residues.

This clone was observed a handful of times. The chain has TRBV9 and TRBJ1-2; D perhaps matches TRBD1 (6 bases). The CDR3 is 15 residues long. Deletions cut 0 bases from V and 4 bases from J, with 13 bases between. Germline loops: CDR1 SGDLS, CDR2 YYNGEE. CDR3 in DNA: TGTGCCAGCAGCGTAGACGGGGACACCGTCTATGGCTACACCTTC. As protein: CASSVDGDTVYGYTF.

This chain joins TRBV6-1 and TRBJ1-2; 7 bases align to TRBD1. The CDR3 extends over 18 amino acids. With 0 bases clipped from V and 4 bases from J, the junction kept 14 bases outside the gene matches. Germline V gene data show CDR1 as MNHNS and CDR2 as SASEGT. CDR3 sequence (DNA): TGTGCCAGCAGTGAAGCTTCAGGGGGTCCCATGTATGTCTATGGCTACACCTTC. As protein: CASSEASGGPMYVYGYTF.

In DNA, the CDR3 is TGTGCCAGCAGCTTGACGGGACAGCCGGAAAAACTGTTTTTT. Its translation is CASSLTGQPEKLFF. The chain combines TRBV7-9 with TRBJ1-4; 7 positions match TRBD1. CDR3 length: 14 amino acids. The V and J ends lost 3 bases and 8 bases, in that order; junction bases with no gene match: 6. The germline CDR1 and CDR2 sequences are SEHNR and FQNEAQ (reference sequence).